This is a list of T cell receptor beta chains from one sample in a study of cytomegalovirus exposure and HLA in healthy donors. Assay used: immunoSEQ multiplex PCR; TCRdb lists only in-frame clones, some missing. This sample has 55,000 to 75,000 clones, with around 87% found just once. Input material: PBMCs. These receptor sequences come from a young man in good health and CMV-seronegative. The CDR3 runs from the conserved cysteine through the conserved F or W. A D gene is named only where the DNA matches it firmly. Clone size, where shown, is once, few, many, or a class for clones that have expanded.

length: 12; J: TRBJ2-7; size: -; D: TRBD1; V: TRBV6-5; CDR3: CASKQGAYEQYF; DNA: TGTGCCAGCAAGCAGGGGGCTTACGAGCAGTACTTC
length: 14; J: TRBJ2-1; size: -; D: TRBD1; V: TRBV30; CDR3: CALGGYRGLNEQFF; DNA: TGTGCCTTGGGGGGGTACAGGGGGCTCAATGAGCAGTTCTTC
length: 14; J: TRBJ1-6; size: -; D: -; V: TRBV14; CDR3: CASSQLPGDSPLHF; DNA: TGTGCCAGCAGCCAACTCCCCGGTGATTCACCCCTCCACTTT
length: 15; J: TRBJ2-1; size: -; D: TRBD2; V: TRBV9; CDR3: CASSVAGGANNEQFF; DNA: TGTGCCAGCAGCGTAGCCGGGGGGGCTAACAATGAGCAGTTCTTC
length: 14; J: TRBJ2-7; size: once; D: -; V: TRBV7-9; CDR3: CASSLSRDTYEQYF; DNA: TGTGCCAGCAGCCTCTCCCGGGACACCTACGAGCAGTACTTC
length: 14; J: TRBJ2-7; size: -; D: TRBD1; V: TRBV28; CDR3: CASRLTGGAYEQYF; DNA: TGTGCCAGCAGGCTGACAGGGGGCGCCTACGAGCAGTACTTC
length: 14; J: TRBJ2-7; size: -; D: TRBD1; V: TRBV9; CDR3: CASSPRTGGNEQYF; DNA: TGTGCCAGCAGCCCCCGGACAGGCGGCAACGAGCAGTACTTC
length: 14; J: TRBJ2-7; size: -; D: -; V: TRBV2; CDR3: CASRGESAAYEQYF; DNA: TGTGCCAGCAGAGGGGAATCCGCCGCCTACGAGCAGTACTTC
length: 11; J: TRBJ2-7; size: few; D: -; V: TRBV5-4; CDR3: CASSLLDEQYF; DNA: TGTGCCAGCAGCTTGTTAGACGAGCAGTACTTC
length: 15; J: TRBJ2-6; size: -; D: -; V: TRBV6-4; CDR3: CASSDRGSGANVLTF; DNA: TGTGCCAGCAGTGACAGGGGTTCCGGGGCCAACGTCCTGACTTTC
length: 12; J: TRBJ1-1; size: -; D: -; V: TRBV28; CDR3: CASSFGSTEAFF; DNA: TGTGCCAGCAGTTTTGGTAGCACTGAAGCTTTCTTT
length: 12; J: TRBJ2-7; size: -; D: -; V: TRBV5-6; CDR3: CASSLFPGEQYF; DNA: TGTGCCAGCAGCCTTTTCCCCGGCGAGCAGTACTTC
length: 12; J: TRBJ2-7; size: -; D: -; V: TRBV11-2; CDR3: CASSAPAYEQYF; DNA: TGTGCCAGCAGCGCCCCGGCCTACGAGCAGTACTTC
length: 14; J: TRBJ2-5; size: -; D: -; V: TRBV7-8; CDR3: CASSSPGTEKTQYF; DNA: TGTGCCAGCAGCTCACCGGGAACCGAAAAGACCCAGTACTTC
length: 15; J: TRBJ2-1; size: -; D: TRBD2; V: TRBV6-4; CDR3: CASSDSLAGGHEQFF; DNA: TGTGCCAGCAGTGACTCACTAGCGGGGGGGCATGAGCAGTTCTTC
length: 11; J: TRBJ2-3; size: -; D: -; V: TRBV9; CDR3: CASSGGDTQYF; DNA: TGTGCCAGCAGCGGAGGAGATACGCAGTATTTT
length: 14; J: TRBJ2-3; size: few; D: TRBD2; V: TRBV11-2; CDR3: CASSQGLATDTQYF; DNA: TGTGCCAGCAGCCAGGGACTAGCTACAGATACGCAGTATTTT
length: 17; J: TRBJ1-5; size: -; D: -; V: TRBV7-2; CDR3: CASSLASPQSSGEPQHF; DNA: TGTGCCAGCAGCTTAGCGTCCCCCCAGTCTTCGGGTGAGCCCCAGCATTTT
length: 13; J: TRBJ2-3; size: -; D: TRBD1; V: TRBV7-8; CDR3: CASSTQGTDTQYF; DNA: TGTGCCAGCAGCACACAGGGGACAGATACGCAGTATTTT
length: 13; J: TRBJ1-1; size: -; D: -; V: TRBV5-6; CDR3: CASSFPETTEAFF; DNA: TGTGCCAGCAGCTTCCCAGAAACAACTGAAGCTTTCTTT
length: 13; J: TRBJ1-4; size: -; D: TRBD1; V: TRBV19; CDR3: CASSDRDNEKLFF; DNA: TGTGCCAGTTCGGACAGGGATAATGAAAAACTGTTTTTT
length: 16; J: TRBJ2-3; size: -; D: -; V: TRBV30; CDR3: CAWSALEERSTDTQYF; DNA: TGTGCCTGGAGCGCCCTTGAGGAGCGAAGCACAGATACGCAGTATTTT
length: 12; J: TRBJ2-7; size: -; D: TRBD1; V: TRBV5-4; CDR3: CASSRDRNEQYF; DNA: TGTGCCAGCAGCAGGGACAGGAACGAGCAGTACTTC
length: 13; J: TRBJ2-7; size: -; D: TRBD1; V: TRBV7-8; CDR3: CASSFTDRDEQYF; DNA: TGTGCCAGCAGCTTTACGGACAGGGACGAGCAGTACTTC
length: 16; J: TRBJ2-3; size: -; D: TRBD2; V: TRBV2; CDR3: CASRDPGASGGDTQYF; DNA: TGTGCCAGCAGGGACCCTGGGGCTAGCGGGGGAGATACGCAGTATTTT
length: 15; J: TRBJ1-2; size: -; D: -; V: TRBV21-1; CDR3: CASSKETGFNYGYTF; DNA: TGTGCCAGCAGCAAAGAAACGGGTTTTAACTATGGCTACACCTTC
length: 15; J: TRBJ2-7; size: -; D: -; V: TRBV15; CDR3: CATSTPRVGSYEQYF; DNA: TGTGCCACCAGCACCCCTCGGGTCGGCTCCTACGAGCAGTACTTC
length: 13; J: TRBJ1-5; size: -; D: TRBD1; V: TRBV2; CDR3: CASSTGGYQPQHF; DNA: TGTGCCAGCAGTACAGGGGGCTATCAGCCCCAGCATTTT
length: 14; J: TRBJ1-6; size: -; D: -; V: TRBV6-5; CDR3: CASRRGSFASPLHF; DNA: TGTGCCAGCAGGCGGGGGTCGTTTGCATCACCCCTCCACTTT
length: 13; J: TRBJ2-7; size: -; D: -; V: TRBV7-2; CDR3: CASSLPPVYEQYF; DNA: TGTGCCAGCAGCTTACCCCCCGTCTACGAGCAGTACTTC
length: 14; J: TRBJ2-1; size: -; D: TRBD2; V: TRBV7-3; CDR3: CASSTGTTYNEQFF; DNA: TGTGCCAGCAGCACCGGGACTACCTACAATGAGCAGTTCTTC
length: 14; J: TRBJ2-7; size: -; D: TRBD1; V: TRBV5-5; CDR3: CASSIGQGYNEQYF; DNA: TGTGCCAGCAGCATCGGACAGGGGTACAACGAGCAGTACTTC
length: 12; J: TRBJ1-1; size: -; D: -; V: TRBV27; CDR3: CASSAGNTEAFF; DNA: TGTGCCAGCAGCGCCGGGAACACTGAAGCTTTCTTT
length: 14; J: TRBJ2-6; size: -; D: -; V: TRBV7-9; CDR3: CASSPPSGANVLTF; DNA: TGTGCCAGTTCTCCTCCCTCTGGGGCCAACGTCCTGACTTTC
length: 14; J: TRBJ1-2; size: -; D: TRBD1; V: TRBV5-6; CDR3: CASSLGQGTDGYTF; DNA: TGTGCCAGCAGCTTGGGACAGGGGACGGATGGCTACACCTTC
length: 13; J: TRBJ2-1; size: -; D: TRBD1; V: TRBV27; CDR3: CASSGTGGYEQFF; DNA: TGTGCCAGCTCGGGGACAGGGGGCTATGAGCAGTTCTTC
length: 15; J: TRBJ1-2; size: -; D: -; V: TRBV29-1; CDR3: CSVDLVVGQGGGYTF; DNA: TGCAGCGTTGATTTAGTTGTCGGGCAGGGAGGGGGCTACACCTTC
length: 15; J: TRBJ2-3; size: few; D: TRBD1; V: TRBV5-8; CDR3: CASSIRQGWADTQYF; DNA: TGTGCCAGCAGCATCAGACAGGGTTGGGCAGATACGCAGTATTTT
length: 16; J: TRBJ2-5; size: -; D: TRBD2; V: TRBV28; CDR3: CASSPAPSGGRETQYF; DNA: TGTGCCAGCAGCCCGGCCCCTAGCGGGGGGAGGGAGACCCAGTACTTC
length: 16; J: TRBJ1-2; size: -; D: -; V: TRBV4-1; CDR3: CASSQEIGLANYGYTF; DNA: TGCGCCAGCAGCCAGGAAATTGGCCTAGCTAACTATGGCTACACCTTC
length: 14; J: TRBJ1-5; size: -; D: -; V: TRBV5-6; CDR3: CASSLRGGVLPQHF; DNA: TGTGCCAGCAGCTTACGGGGGGGGGTCTTGCCCCAGCATTTT
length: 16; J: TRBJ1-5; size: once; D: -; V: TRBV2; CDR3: CASSRTADYSNQPQHF; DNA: TGTGCCAGCAGTCGGACCGCAGACTATAGCAATCAGCCCCAGCATTTT
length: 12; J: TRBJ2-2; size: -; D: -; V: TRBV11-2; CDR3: CASSFGFGELFF; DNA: TGTGCCAGCAGCTTCGGTTTCGGGGAGCTGTTTTTT
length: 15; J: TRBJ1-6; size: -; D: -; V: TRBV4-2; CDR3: CASSQGGPGNSPLHF; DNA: TGTGCCAGCAGCCAAGGGGGGCCAGGGAATTCACCCCTCCACTTT
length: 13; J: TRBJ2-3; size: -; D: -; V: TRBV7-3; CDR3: CASSSRQTDTQYF; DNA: TGTGCCAGCAGCTCTCGCCAGACAGATACGCAGTATTTT